This is a list of T cell receptor beta chains from one sample in a study of blood T cell repertoires in COVID-19. Using immunoSEQ multiplex PCR, the repertoire was profiled, and TCRdb retains in-frame clones only, with some absent. The data hold tens of thousands of clones, with roughly 87% observed a single time. Specimen: peripheral blood. The receptors shown here come from a man aged 60-69 years with acute or convalescent COVID-19. Each CDR3 is given with its conserved first and last residue.

V,J,CDR3
TRBV7-9,TRBJ1-1,CASSPVTGGPEAFF
TRBV27,TRBJ1-3,CASIFIGTGYSGNTIYF
TRBV7-2,TRBJ2-5,CASSLGLAGGWTQYF
TRBV5-1,TRBJ2-1,CASSLLRGGNEQFF
TRBV11-1,TRBJ1-3,CASSPRTAPSGNTIYF
TRBV10-3,TRBJ2-3,CAISEGTGDADTQYF
TRBV10-1,TRBJ2-7,CASTDSSGDREQYF
TRBV27,TRBJ1-6,CASSSHRDSPLHF
TRBV4-1,TRBJ1-4,CASSQVGTGGEKLFF
TRBV18,TRBJ2-2,CASSPQRGGTGELFF
TRBV7-2,TRBJ2-5,CASSLTLLATQYF
TRBV2,TRBJ1-2,CASISRTGGYTF
TRBV4-1,TRBJ1-2,CASSTDRGSNYGYTF
TRBV11-3,TRBJ2-1,CASSSNSGTGGYEQFF
TRBV2,TRBJ1-5,CASRDTNQPQHF
TRBV10-3,TRBJ1-5,CAISFGQGQPQHF
TRBV5-6,TRBJ2-7,CASSFPGQGIYEQYF
TRBV5-1,TRBJ2-3,CASTEGTGGPDTQYF
TRBV18,TRBJ1-5,CASSPDYRESQHF
TRBV25-1,TRBJ1-6,CASSEARQGPSPLHF
TRBV3-1/TRBV3-2,TRBJ2-7,CASTLRANQAYEQYF
TRBV15,TRBJ2-5,CATSVDRGRETQYF
TRBV5-1,TRBJ2-5,CASSDGHFQETQYF
TRBV2,TRBJ1-4,CASTPTAPGGSLGEKLFF
TRBV19,TRBJ1-4,CASSPRGILGTTNEKLFF
TRBV10-2,TRBJ2-2,CASTERRHPNTGELFF
TRBV19,TRBJ2-7,CASSYGGLAHEQYF
TRBV2,TRBJ2-1,CASRWDRGANEQFF
TRBV7-9,TRBJ1-3,CASSRTGSSGNTIYF
TRBV13,TRBJ2-7,CASGRGGPYEQYF
TRBV5-1,TRBJ2-1,CASKQMQGANEQFF
TRBV24-1,TRBJ2-2,CATRSTGTANTGELFF
TRBV2,TRBJ2-1,CASSENRGGTEQFF
TRBV7-6,TRBJ1-1,CASSPGSWGNTEAFF
TRBV3-1/TRBV3-2,TRBJ1-4,CASSRWTGDNEKLFF
TRBV5-1,TRBJ1-2,CASSPTGGVYGYTF
TRBV10-3,TRBJ1-5,CAISEGGANQPQHF